Below are 18 T cell receptor beta chains sequenced from a single sample in a study of response to subunit inactivated influenza vaccine. Using its own MiXCR run on the RT-PCR reads, TCRdb lists one record per CDR3 protein. The sample lists 560,000 or so distinct CDR3 sequences; 7.6% were seen once. The sequences come from PBMCs from blood, collected around 2 years after vaccination. The source of these receptors is a man aged 45 to 75 who received an inactivated influenza vaccine.

This clonotype has just a few counts. The chain employs TRBV7-2 and TRBJ1-4; 7 bases agree with TRBD1. Germline loops: CDR1 SGHTA, CDR2 FQGNSA. Germline trimming cut 5 bases from V and 1 base from J; bases unmatched to any gene: 4. This CDR3 is built from 15 residues. The CDR3 DNA reads as TGTGCCAGCAGCCCTACAGGGGTAACTAATGAAAAACTGTTTTTT. Its protein product is CASSPTGVTNEKLFF.

Details on this clonotype: The junction and the germline gene differ at one end; a read error may be behind it. The genes are TRBV2 and TRBJ2-1; 9 nucleotides match TRBD2. The CDR3 covers 14 residues. CDR1 and CDR2 from the germline V gene are SNHLY and FYNNEI. The CDR3 region has the DNA TGTGCCAGCAGGGAAGCGGGGGGATACAATGAGCAGTTCTTC. It specifies CASREAGGYNEQFF.

This clonotype was recorded at least ten times. V gene TRBV7-2 combines with J gene TRBJ1-4, with a weak D call TRBD1 (5 bases). CDR1 is SGHTA and CDR2 is FQGNSA in the germline V gene. The CDR3 covers 14 residues. V gave up 4 bases and J gave up 5 bases, with 11 bases separating them. CDR3 DNA sequence: TGTGCCAGCAGCTGGAGGGGTGGAAATGAAAAACTGTTTTTT. Translation: CASSWRGGNEKLFF.

At least ten counts were recorded for this clonotype. The J gene is TRBJ2-7, the V gene TRBV7-8; TRBD1 might be the D (5 bases). CDR3 size: 20 residues. V was clipped by 7 bases and J by 6 bases, with 37 bases between them. Germline V gene data show CDR1 as SGHVS and CDR2 as FQNEAQ. The CDR3 here is CASTPRGALNFRTSPIEQYF. The CDR3 DNA is TGTGCCAGCACCCCGCGTGGGGCCCTTAATTTCCGCACCTCCCCCATCGAGCAGTACTTC.

This clonotype has more than one count but fewer than ten. J is TRBJ1-1 and V is TRBV4-1, with 8 bases aligning to TRBD1. With V trimmed by 4 bases and J by 9 bases, 13 bases remained unmatched. The length of the CDR3 is 15 residues. The germline V gene has CDR1 MGHRA and CDR2 YSYEKL. The CDR3 region is CASSPIGRTGSKAFF. CDR3 sequence (DNA): TGCGCCAGCAGCCCCATCGGGCGGACAGGGAGTAAAGCTTTCTTT.

This clonotype was observed a single time. The V gene is TRBV10-2, the J gene TRBJ1-5, with D perhaps matching TRBD1 (6 bases). V was clipped by 7 bases and J by 3 bases, with 10 bases between them. Germline CDR1 and CDR2: WSHSY and SAAADI. This CDR3 is 13 amino acids long. CDR3 region: CASKQGLNQPQHF. CDR3 sequence (DNA): TGCGCCAGCAAACAGGGACTCAATCAGCCCCAGCATTTT.

The table lists this clonotype with many counts. The V gene is TRBV6-5, the J gene TRBJ2-7, with D hard to call. CDR3 size: 14 residues. Germline CDR1 is MNHEY and CDR2 is SVGAGI. Trimming stripped 0 bases from V and 2 bases from J, with 8 bases between. The CDR3 spells CASSYSPKTYEQYF. The DNA of the CDR3 is TGTGCCAGCAGTTACTCGCCTAAAACCTACGAGCAGTACTTC.

This chain connects TRBV12-3 or TRBV12-4 to TRBJ1-3; no reliable D call. The ends were cut back, 7 bases at V and 4 bases at J, with 17 bases in the middle. The CDR3 is 15 residues long. The CDR3 DNA reads TGTGCCAGCACCAACTGGAGGGTCTTCGGAAACACCATATATTTT. Translated, it gives CASTNWRVFGNTIYF.

The rearrangement uses TRBV7-2 and TRBJ2-5; possibly TRBD1 for D (6 bases). This CDR3 has 13 amino acids. V lost 5 bases and J lost 3, with 10 bases in between. Germline V gives CDR1 SGHTA, CDR2 FQGNSA. CDR3 DNA: TGTGCCAGCAGCGCCAACAGGGAAGAGACCCAGTACTTC. The encoded protein is CASSANREETQYF. The entire variable domain, with the rest obtained from reference TRBV7-2 and TRBJ2-5, is as follows: GAGVSQSPSNKVTEKGKDVELRCDPISGHTALYWYRQSLGQGLEFLIYFQGNSAPDKSGLPSDRFSAERTGGSVSTLTIQRTQQEDSAVYLCASSANREETQYFGPGTRLLVL.

This clonotype was counted many times. The gene calls are TRBV4-2 and TRBJ2-1; TRBD2 is a possible D gene (5 bases). The length of the CDR3 is 16 residues. CDR1 is LGHNA and CDR2 is YNFKEQ in the germline V gene. With 0 bases removed from V and 2 bases from J, the gap between germline ends came to 11 bases. CDR3 protein: CASSQDQSGAYNEQFF. The DNA for the CDR3 is TGTGCCAGCAGCCAAGATCAGAGCGGTGCCTACAATGAGCAGTTCTTC.

Ten or more counts support this clonotype. This chain joins TRBV7-9 and TRBJ2-5; TRBD1 is a possible D gene (5 bases). Germline loops: CDR1 SEHNR, CDR2 FQNEAQ (reference sequence). V was shortened by 1 base and J by 2 bases, with 14 bases between the two germline ends. This CDR3 is 16 amino acids long. The CDR3: CASSLDHIRVQETQYF. CDR3 nucleotide sequence: TGTGCCAGCAGCTTAGACCATATCAGGGTACAAGAGACCCAGTACTTC. Supplemented by reference TRBV7-9 and TRBJ2-5, the full variable domain reads DTGVSQNPRHKITKRGQNVTFRCDPISEHNRLYWYRQTLGQGPEFLTYFQNEAQLEKSRLLSDRFSAERPKGSFSTLEIQRTEQGDSAMYLCASSLDHIRVQETQYFGPGTRLLVL.

This clonotype has ten or more counts. V and J are TRBV11-2 and TRBJ2-3; D gene ambiguous. This CDR3 has 14 residues. Germline CDR1 is SGHAT and CDR2 is FQNNGV. V shed 5 bases and J shed 2 bases, with 11 bases lying between them. CDR3 sequence reads: CASSLGQFTDTQYF. The DNA of the CDR3 is TGTGCCAGCAGCCTAGGGCAGTTCACAGATACGCAGTATTTT.

This clonotype has a handful of counts. This rearrangement joins TRBV5-6 to TRBJ1-1, with D uncertain. The CDR3 loop spans 12 amino acids. Between the trimmed V and J ends, which lost 4 bases and 7 bases, there was a span of 11 bases. Germline V gene lookup returns CDR1 SGHDT and CDR2 YYEEEE. The CDR3 loop reads CASSALLREAFF. The DNA for the CDR3 is TGTGCCAGCAGCGCCCTTCTCCGTGAAGCTTTCTTT.

In its sample, this clonotype was seen many times. The rearrangement links TRBV10-3 to TRBJ1-2; D gene unclear. The CDR3 totals 15 residues. Trimming cost V 0 bases and J 4 bases, with 12 bases left between them. Germline V gene data show CDR1 as ENHRY and CDR2 as SYGVKD. Here the CDR3 reads CAISESGSSSYGYTF. CDR3 in DNA: TGTGCCATCAGTGAGTCGGGGAGTAGTAGCTATGGCTACACCTTC.

This chain joins TRBV5-1 and TRBJ2-2; D possibly corresponds to TRBD2 (5 bases). V lost 0 bases and J lost 5, with 11 bases in between. The CDR3 spans 15 residues. From germline, CDR1 is SGHRS and CDR2 YFSETQ. The DNA for the CDR3 is TGCGCCAGCAGCTTGGACGTGCCGGGGACCGGGGAGCTGTTTTTT. This gives the protein CASSLDVPGTGELFF.

The J gene is TRBJ2-4, the V gene TRBV30, with 8 bases lining up with TRBD1. The CDR3 is made up of 14 amino acids. CDR1 is GTSNPN, CDR2 SVGIG, per germline (reference sequence). V gave up 4 bases and J gave up 6 bases; unmatched junction bases: 8. CDR3 loop: CAWKPGTGLNIQYF. The DNA for the CDR3 is TGTGCCTGGAAACCCGGGACAGGCTTAAACATTCAGTACTTC.

This clonotype was detected ten times or more. V and J are TRBV7-2 and TRBJ1-2; D is ambiguous. Germline assignment: CDR1 SGHTA and CDR2 FQGNSA. V was shortened by 5 bases and J by 1 base, with 14 bases between the two germline ends. CDR3 length: 15 residues. The CDR3 nucleotides read TGTGCCAGCAGCCCACGGGCAGGAGTTAACTATGGCTACACCTTC. Its protein is CASSPRAGVNYGYTF.

This clonotype turned up a few times. The gene calls are TRBV5-4 and TRBJ2-7, with TRBD2 identical over 15 bases. The ends lost 3 bases at V and 0 bases at J; junction bases unmatched: 4. The CDR3 is 17 residues long. Germline V gives CDR1 SGHNT, CDR2 YYREEE (reference sequence). The CDR3 here is CASSWGGLAGGSYEQYF. The CDR3 DNA reads as TGTGCCAGCAGCTGGGGGGGACTAGCGGGAGGCTCCTACGAGCAGTACTTC.